This entry features one TCR beta chain sequence. This clonotype has ten or more counts. What this receptor recognizes is not known. The input lacks base qualities; no much larger clone sits a single base away. This record belongs to a study of spatial heterogeneity in lung cancer (dated by TCRdb to about 2019). Turning to the overall study: Beta-chain transcripts were consistently detected in greater numbers than alpha-chain transcripts, which likely reflected higher beta-chain transcript abundance. In the raw uncorrected reads, each unique combination of TCR and UMI appeared on average more than ten times. In non-small cell lung cancer, the study quantitatively compared TCR alpha and beta repertoires across several tumor regions, matched nontumor lung, and blood. Nonsynonymous mutation counts, determined by whole-exome sequencing of tumor tissue, were related to TCR repertoire features. At surgery, both alpha and beta chains were TCR-sequenced in over 200 tumor regions, approximately 64 matched nontumor lung samples and a few dozen PBMC samples. The paper's findings and limits, for the study overall: Ubiquitous expanded tumor TCRs were detected in blood more often at tumor resection than at routine follow-up. Additional single-cell paired TCR alpha and beta sequencing was considered necessary to confirm, at a functional level, the hypothesis that regional TCRs recognize regional mutations.

The CDR3, from cysteine to phenylalanine, totals 14 residues. Solely the CDR3 DNA is kept, with 42 bases framed from the first base. Cut back by 6 bases and 7 bases, the V and J ends lie 16 bases apart. The germline V gene gives CDR1 as SGHTA and CDR2 as FQGNSA. Per the publication, the time point label means: sample taken at primary tumor resection. Samples were obtained from approximately 77 patients with early-stage, untreated non-small cell lung cancer from the lung TRACERx cohort. For TCR sequencing, whole RNA was extracted from tumor and nontumor lung tissue, or from cryopreserved PBMC samples, and no cell sorting was done. Only patients for whom sufficient RNA was available from at least two tumor regions were selected for TCR sequencing. To prepare the library, 5' RACE was applied. Sequenced on a NextSeq 500. To allow correction of PCR and sequencing errors, the TCR library protocol tagged every TCR cDNA molecule with a unique molecular identifier. Per the original workflow: TCR identification, UMI-based error correction and CDR3 extraction were performed with Decombinator tools. TCRs above a frequency of 2 per 1,000, corresponding to the top 1% of the tumor frequency distribution, were defined as expanded. Renyi diversity was calculated using the R vegan package after each repertoire was subsampled 100 times to 5,000 TCRs. CDR3 similarity networks were built from amino acid triplet string-kernel similarity, connecting CDR3s with pairwise similarity above 0.82. TCRdb cleaned the public reads at Q25 with fastp, built clones with MiXCR and kept in-frame beta chains. CDR3 protein sequences are deduplicated, and each keeps its most common genes and DNA. TCRdb's processing, not the authors' own work, is the source of the V and J calls. The table for this sample lists under 25,000 distinct CDR3 sequences; approximately 5.8% of them were counted only once. The top ten constitute under 45% of the sample.

The sequenced sample was PBMCs, obtained at surgery. The rearrangement joined TRBV7-2 to TRBJ2-1, and perhaps TRBD1 as D gene, on 5 matching bases. This sequence was found in a male donor with early-stage non-small cell lung cancer. CDR3 loop: CASSPAAGSNEQFF. The nucleotides read TGTGCCAGCAGTCCAGCTGCAGGGTCTAATGAGCAGTTCTTC.